The rows below give T cell receptor beta chains drawn from one sample of a study of beta chain features in type 1 diabetes. Only in-frame clones appear in the TCRdb table, and some are missing; sequencing was by immunoSEQ multiplex PCR. The sample records roughly 450,000 clones, approximately 14% being singletons. Sequenced material: naive CD4+ T cells from blood. Receptor source: a man aged 25 to 40 in good health. Each CDR3 is given with its conserved first and last residue. The order of the fields is V gene, J gene, D gene, clone size, CDR3 protein, CDR3 DNA. The D gene is left open where the match is weak. Size values are once, few and many counts, or a class for expanded clones, and some rows have none.

V: TRBV9; J: TRBJ1-5; D: TRBD1; size: few; CDR3: CASSAGTGAFWNQPQHF; DNA: TGTGCCAGCAGCGCCGGGACAGGAGCTTTTTGGAATCAGCCCCAGCATTTT
V: TRBV11-2; J: TRBJ2-1; D: TRBD2; size: few; CDR3: CASSPSRPAGGSGEQFF; DNA: TGTGCCAGCAGCCCCAGCAGGCCAGCGGGAGGCTCGGGGGAGCAGTTCTTC
V: TRBV5-4; J: TRBJ2-1; D: .; size: .; CDR3: CASSLLQGRHNEQFF; DNA: TGTGCCAGCAGCTTGCTGCAGGGGCGTCATAATGAGCAGTTCTTC
V: TRBV9; J: TRBJ2-1; D: TRBD2; size: .; CDR3: CASSVGLASNNEQFF; DNA: TGTGCCAGCAGCGTCGGACTAGCGTCCAACAATGAGCAGTTCTTC
V: TRBV4-3; J: TRBJ1-1; D: .; size: few; CDR3: CASSQGRTVNTEAFF; DNA: TGCGCCAGCAGCCAAGGTAGGACAGTTAACACTGAAGCTTTCTTT
V: TRBV13; J: TRBJ2-4; D: .; size: few; CDR3: CASSFLLAKNIQYF; DNA: TGTGCCAGCAGCTTCCTCTTAGCCAAAAACATTCAGTACTTC
V: TRBV5-1; J: TRBJ2-3; D: TRBD2; size: .; CDR3: CASSLTIAGNSPQYF; DNA: TGCGCCAGCAGCTTGACGATAGCGGGGAATTCCCCGCAGTATTTT
V: TRBV4-1; J: TRBJ1-5; D: .; size: .; CDR3: CASSQDRGWVVANQPQHF; DNA: TGCGCCAGCAGCCAAGATCGGGGATGGGTGGTAGCCAATCAGCCCCAGCATTTT
V: TRBV29-1; J: TRBJ1-5; D: TRBD1; size: few; CDR3: CSVSTGGFGQPQHF; DNA: TGCAGCGTGAGTACAGGGGGATTCGGTCAGCCCCAGCATTTT
V: TRBV7-2; J: TRBJ2-1; D: TRBD2; size: few; CDR3: CASSLEVLAGVYNEQFF; DNA: TGTGCCAGCAGCTTAGAAGTCTTAGCGGGAGTATACAATGAGCAGTTCTTC
V: TRBV7-9; J: TRBJ2-5; D: TRBD1; size: few; CDR3: CASSFAWDRGETQYF; DNA: TGTGCCAGCAGCTTCGCTTGGGACAGGGGAGAGACCCAGTACTTC
V: TRBV21-1; J: TRBJ2-4; D: .; size: .; CDR3: CASSKAWKDSFRGDIQYF; DNA: TGTGCCAGCAGCAAAGCCTGGAAGGACAGTTTTCGGGGTGACATTCAGTACTTC
V: TRBV30; J: TRBJ2-4; D: .; size: .; CDR3: CAWANEGGNIQYF; DNA: TGTGCCTGGGCCAACGAGGGGGGAAACATTCAGTACTTC
V: TRBV14; J: TRBJ1-2; D: TRBD1; size: .; CDR3: CASSQTRQGGYTF; DNA: TGTGCCAGCAGCCAAACGCGACAGGGTGGCTACACCTTC
V: TRBV7-2; J: TRBJ1-3; D: TRBD1; size: .; CDR3: CASSPSTGAGGNTIYF; DNA: TGTGCCAGCAGCCCGTCTACAGGGGCTGGTGGAAACACCATATATTTT
V: TRBV11-2; J: TRBJ1-2; D: .; size: .; CDR3: CASSLASNYGYTF; DNA: TGTGCCAGCAGCTTGGCTAGCAACTATGGCTACACCTTC
V: TRBV7-2; J: TRBJ2-7; D: TRBD1; size: .; CDR3: CASSDGTGVTYEQYF; DNA: TGTGCCAGCAGCGATGGTACAGGGGTTACCTACGAGCAGTACTTC
V: TRBV14; J: TRBJ2-1; D: .; size: .; CDR3: CASSQDVASAKQYNEQFF; DNA: TGTGCCAGCAGCCAAGATGTGGCTAGCGCGAAGCAATACAATGAGCAGTTCTTC
V: TRBV5-1; J: TRBJ1-2; D: TRBD1; size: .; CDR3: CASSLAGQGGGGYTF; DNA: TGCGCCAGCAGCTTGGCAGGACAGGGAGGAGGAGGCTACACCTTC
V: TRBV30; J: TRBJ2-1; D: .; size: few; CDR3: CAWNFIGGGEQFF; DNA: TGTGCCTGGAATTTTATTGGGGGCGGTGAGCAGTTCTTC
V: TRBV2; J: TRBJ2-3; D: .; size: .; CDR3: CASGVVTDTQYF; DNA: TGTGCCAGCGGGGTTGTGACAGATACGCAGTATTTT
V: TRBV5-4; J: TRBJ2-5; D: .; size: .; CDR3: CASSQPGQETQYF; DNA: TGTGCCAGCAGTCAACCAGGGCAAGAGACCCAGTACTTC
V: TRBV14; J: TRBJ1-1; D: TRBD1; size: few; CDR3: CASSQGLGTGGMNTEAFF; DNA: TGTGCCAGCAGCCAAGGTCTCGGGACAGGGGGTATGAACACTGAAGCTTTCTTT
V: TRBV9; J: TRBJ2-3; D: .; size: few; CDR3: CASSVASREDTQYF; DNA: TGTGCCAGCAGCGTAGCCTCGAGGGAAGATACGCAGTATTTT
V: TRBV6-5; J: TRBJ1-6; D: .; size: .; CDR3: CASSYKLDGSPLHF; DNA: TGTGCCAGCAGTTACAAGCTAGATGGTTCACCCCTCCACTTT
V: TRBV10-3; J: TRBJ1-3; D: .; size: many; CDR3: CAISDGTAGNTIYF; DNA: TGTGCCATCAGTGATGGGACGGCTGGAAACACCATATATTTT
V: TRBV7-6; J: TRBJ2-3; D: .; size: few; CDR3: CASIRGSSLGTQYF; DNA: TGTGCCAGCATCAGGGGCAGTAGCTTGGGTACGCAGTATTTT
V: TRBV23-1; J: TRBJ2-1; D: .; size: .; CDR3: CASSQSKSAGFDNEQFF; DNA: TGCGCCAGCAGTCAATCTAAATCAGCAGGCTTTGACAATGAGCAGTTCTTC
V: TRBV5-4; J: TRBJ2-1; D: .; size: .; CDR3: CASSLEPSSYNEQFF; DNA: TGTGCCAGCAGCTTGGAACCTTCATCCTACAATGAGCAGTTCTTC
V: TRBV14; J: TRBJ2-1; D: .; size: .; CDR3: CASNRGPGLKFF; DNA: TGTGCCAGCAACCGGGGGCCGGGGCTAAAGTTCTTC
V: TRBV28; J: TRBJ2-3; D: TRBD2; size: .; CDR3: CASTPGGWVNTQYF; DNA: TGTGCCAGCACCCCCGGGGGGTGGGTGAATACGCAGTATTTT
V: TRBV30; J: TRBJ2-5; D: TRBD1; size: few; CDR3: CAWSVKRDSYLKTQYF; DNA: TGTGCCTGGAGTGTTAAAAGGGACAGCTACTTGAAGACCCAGTACTTC
V: TRBV5-1; J: TRBJ2-5; D: .; size: few; CDR3: CASSLAGRETQYF; DNA: TGCGCCAGCAGCTTGGCGGGCCGGGAGACCCAGTACTTC
V: TRBV10-3; J: TRBJ2-2; D: .; size: few; CDR3: CAISPRSRELFF; DNA: TGTGCCATCAGTCCTAGGTCCCGGGAGCTGTTTTTT
V: TRBV4-1; J: TRBJ2-1; D: .; size: .; CDR3: CASSQAGNEQFF; DNA: TGCGCCAGCAGCCAAGCTGGCAATGAGCAGTTCTTC
V: TRBV29-1; J: TRBJ2-3; D: .; size: few; CDR3: CSVAASRGASTDTQYF; DNA: TGCAGCGTTGCGGCTTCCCGAGGCGCTAGCACAGATACGCAGTATTTT
V: TRBV30; J: TRBJ2-1; D: .; size: few; CDR3: CAWRGRFYNEQFF; DNA: TGTGCCTGGAGGGGACGGTTCTACAATGAGCAGTTCTTC
V: TRBV30; J: TRBJ2-2; D: .; size: few; CDR3: CAWSRREMDGELFF; DNA: TGTGCCTGGAGTCGGAGGGAAATGGACGGGGAGCTGTTTTTT
V: TRBV10-1; J: TRBJ2-2; D: .; size: .; CDR3: CASSVAGPGELFF; DNA: TGCGCCAGCAGTGTTGCCGGTCCCGGGGAGCTGTTTTTT
V: TRBV29-1; J: TRBJ2-3; D: TRBD1; size: .; CDR3: CSVLQGAGTDTQYF; DNA: TGCAGCGTCTTACAGGGGGCAGGCACAGATACGCAGTATTTT
V: TRBV27; J: TRBJ2-3; D: .; size: .; CDR3: CASSLAFGTDTQYF; DNA: TGTGCCAGCAGTCTAGCGTTTGGTACAGATACGCAGTATTTT
V: TRBV27; J: TRBJ2-7; D: TRBD2; size: few; CDR3: CASRGAGTSLGEQYF; DNA: TGTGCCAGCAGGGGCGCCGGGACTAGTCTTGGCGAGCAGTACTTC
V: TRBV7-9; J: TRBJ2-1; D: .; size: few; CDR3: CASSPHVRANEQFF; DNA: TGTGCCAGCAGCCCCCACGTCCGGGCTAATGAGCAGTTCTTC
V: TRBV30; J: TRBJ2-2; D: .; size: many; CDR3: CAWSVGPARELFF; DNA: TGTGCCTGGAGTGTCGGCCCCGCCCGGGAGCTGTTTTTT
V: TRBV5-5; J: TRBJ1-6; D: .; size: .; CDR3: CASSQLDINSPLHF; DNA: TGTGCCAGCAGCCAACTGGACATTAATTCACCCCTCCACTTT
V: TRBV14; J: TRBJ2-3; D: TRBD2; size: few; CDR3: CASNHGGLASDTQYF; DNA: TGTGCCAGCAACCACGGGGGACTAGCGTCAGATACGCAGTATTTT
V: TRBV4-1; J: TRBJ2-7; D: .; size: .; CDR3: CASSRDGSYEQYF; DNA: TGCGCCAGCAGCCGGGACGGCTCCTACGAGCAGTACTTC
V: TRBV29-1; J: TRBJ2-7; D: .; size: .; CDR3: CSVGQAYEQYF; DNA: TGCAGCGTTGGTCAGGCCTACGAGCAGTACTTC
V: TRBV19; J: TRBJ1-1; D: .; size: .; CDR3: CASSIRPGMNTEAFF; DNA: TGTGCCAGTAGTATTCGACCGGGGATGAACACTGAAGCTTTCTTT
V: TRBV30; J: TRBJ2-5; D: .; size: few; CDR3: CAWSVPQWVQETQYF; DNA: TGTGCCTGGAGTGTACCCCAGTGGGTACAAGAGACCCAGTACTTC
V: TRBV9; J: TRBJ1-2; D: .; size: few; CDR3: CASSVSLSAGVGTF; DNA: TGTGCCAGCAGCGTATCGTTGTCCGCAGGGGTCGGAACCTTC
V: TRBV30; J: TRBJ2-4; D: .; size: few; CDR3: CAGDRASDDIQYF; DNA: TGTGCCGGGGATAGGGCTTCCGACGACATTCAGTACTTC
V: TRBV7-2; J: TRBJ2-5; D: TRBD1; size: .; CDR3: CASSLDRGQTQYF; DNA: TGTGCCAGCAGCTTGGACAGGGGTCAGACCCAGTACTTC
V: TRBV19; J: TRBJ1-1; D: .; size: few; CDR3: CASSPREIMNTEAFF; DNA: TGTGCCAGTAGTCCGCGGGAGATCATGAACACTGAAGCTTTCTTT
V: TRBV27; J: TRBJ2-1; D: TRBD1; size: few; CDR3: CASSLPRDRHSYNEQFF; DNA: TGTGCCAGCAGTTTACCAAGGGACAGGCATTCCTACAATGAGCAGTTCTTC
V: TRBV19; J: TRBJ2-1; D: TRBD2; size: few; CDR3: CASFSGNSYNEQFF; DNA: TGTGCCAGCTTTAGCGGGAACTCCTACAATGAGCAGTTCTTC
V: TRBV6-6; J: TRBJ2-1; D: .; size: few; CDR3: CASSYSNGYEQFF; DNA: TGTGCCAGCAGTTACTCGAATGGGTATGAGCAGTTCTTC